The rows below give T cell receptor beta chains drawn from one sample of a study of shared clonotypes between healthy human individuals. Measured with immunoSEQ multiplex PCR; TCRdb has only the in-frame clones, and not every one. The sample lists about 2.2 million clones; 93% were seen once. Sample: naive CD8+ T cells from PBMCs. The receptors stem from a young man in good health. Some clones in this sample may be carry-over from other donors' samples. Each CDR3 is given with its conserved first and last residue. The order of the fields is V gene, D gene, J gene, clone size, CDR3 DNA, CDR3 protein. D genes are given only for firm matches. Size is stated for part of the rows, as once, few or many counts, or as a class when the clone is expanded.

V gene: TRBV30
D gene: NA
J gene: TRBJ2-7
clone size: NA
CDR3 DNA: TGTGCCTGGAGTGCGGCGTACGAGCAGTACTTC
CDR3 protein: CAWSAAYEQYF

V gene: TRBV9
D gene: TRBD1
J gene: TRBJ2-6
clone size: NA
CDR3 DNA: TGTGCCAGCAGCGAGACAGGGGTTGGGGCCAACGTCCTGACTTTC
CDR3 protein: CASSETGVGANVLTF

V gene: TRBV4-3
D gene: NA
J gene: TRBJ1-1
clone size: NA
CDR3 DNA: TGCGCCAGCAGCCAAGATCGCGGGGGATACACTGAAGCTTTCTTT
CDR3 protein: CASSQDRGGYTEAFF

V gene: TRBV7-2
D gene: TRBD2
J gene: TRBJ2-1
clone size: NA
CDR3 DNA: TGTGCCAGCAGCTGGAAAGCGGGAAGCATCGGGTACAATGAGCAGTTCTTC
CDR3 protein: CASSWKAGSIGYNEQFF

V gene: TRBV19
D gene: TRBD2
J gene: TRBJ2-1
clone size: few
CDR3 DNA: TGTGCCAGTAGTACTCGACTAGCGGGAGATGGTGAGCAGTTCTTC
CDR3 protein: CASSTRLAGDGEQFF

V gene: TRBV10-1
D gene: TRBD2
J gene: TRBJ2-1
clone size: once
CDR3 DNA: TGCGCCAGCAGTAGCGGGAGGGCCTACAATGAGCAGTTCTTC
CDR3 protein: CASSSGRAYNEQFF

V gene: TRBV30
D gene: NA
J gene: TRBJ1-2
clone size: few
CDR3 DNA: TGTGCCAAAGTTTCGGGGTCGGGTGACTATGGCTACACCTTC
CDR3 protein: CAKVSGSGDYGYTF

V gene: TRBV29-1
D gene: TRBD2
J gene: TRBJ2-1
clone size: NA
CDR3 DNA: TGCAGCGTTGAAAGCCCAGCGGGAGGGTCCTACAATGAGCAGTTCTTC
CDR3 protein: CSVESPAGGSYNEQFF

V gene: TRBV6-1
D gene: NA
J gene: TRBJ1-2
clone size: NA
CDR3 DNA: TGTGCCAGCAGTGAAGAGCCATATGGCTACACCTTC
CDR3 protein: CASSEEPYGYTF

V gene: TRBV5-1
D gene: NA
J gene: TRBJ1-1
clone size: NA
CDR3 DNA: TGCGCCAGCAGCTTGAATCCGGAGTTCACTGAAGCTTTCTTT
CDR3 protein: CASSLNPEFTEAFF

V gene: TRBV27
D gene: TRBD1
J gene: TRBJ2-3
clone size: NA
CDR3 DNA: TGTGCCAGCAGTCGCTTTCCGGGACAGATTCTTCACGGGGACACAGATACGCAGTATTTT
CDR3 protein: CASSRFPGQILHGDTDTQYF

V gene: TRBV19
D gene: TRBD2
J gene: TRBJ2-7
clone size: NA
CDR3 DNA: TGTGCCAGTAGTATTCCCAGCGGGAGTAACAACGAGCAGTACTTC
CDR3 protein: CASSIPSGSNNEQYF

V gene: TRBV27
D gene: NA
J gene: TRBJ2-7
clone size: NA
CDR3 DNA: TGTGCCAGCAGTCCCCGGACTTCCCCCTACGAGCAGTACTTC
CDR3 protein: CASSPRTSPYEQYF

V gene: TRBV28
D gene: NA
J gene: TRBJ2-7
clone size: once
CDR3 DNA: TGTGCCAGCAGTTCCCCACGCCTCTCCTACGAGCAGTACTTC
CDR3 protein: CASSSPRLSYEQYF

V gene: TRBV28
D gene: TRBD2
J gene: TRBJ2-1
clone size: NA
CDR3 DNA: TGTGCCAGCAGTTTATTACGCGGGAGGAACAATGAGCAGTTCTTC
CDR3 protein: CASSLLRGRNNEQFF

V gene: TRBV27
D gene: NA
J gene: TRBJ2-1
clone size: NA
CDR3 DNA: TGTGCCAGTGTCTCGGGTCGCTCCTACAATGAGCAGTTCTTC
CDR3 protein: CASVSGRSYNEQFF

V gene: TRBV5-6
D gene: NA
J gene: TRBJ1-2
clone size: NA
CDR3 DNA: TGTGCCAGCAGCGGTACAGGGATAACGCGCTACACCTTC
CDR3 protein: CASSGTGITRYTF

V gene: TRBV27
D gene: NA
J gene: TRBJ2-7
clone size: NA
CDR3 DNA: TGTGCCAGCTCTAAGAACCGGGACAACCCCTACGAGCAGTACTTC
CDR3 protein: CASSKNRDNPYEQYF

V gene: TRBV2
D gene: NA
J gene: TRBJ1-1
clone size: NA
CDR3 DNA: TGTGCCAGCAGTGACCGGACAGTCGCAAACACTGAAGCTTTCTTT
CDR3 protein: CASSDRTVANTEAFF

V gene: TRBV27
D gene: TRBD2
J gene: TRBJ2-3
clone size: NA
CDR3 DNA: TGTGCCAGCAGTTTAATTAAAGTAGCGGGAGTGAAAGATACGCAGTATTTT
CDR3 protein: CASSLIKVAGVKDTQYF

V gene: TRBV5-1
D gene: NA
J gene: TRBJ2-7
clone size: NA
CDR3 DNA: TGCGCCAGCAGCCTGTGGACCGGGACACATTACGAGCAGTACTTC
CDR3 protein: CASSLWTGTHYEQYF

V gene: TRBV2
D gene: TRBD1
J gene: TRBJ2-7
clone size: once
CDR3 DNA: TGTGCCAGCAGCGGCAGGGGGAATACCTACGAGCAGTACTTC
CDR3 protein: CASSGRGNTYEQYF

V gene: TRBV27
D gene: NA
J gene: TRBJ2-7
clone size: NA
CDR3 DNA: TGTGCCATTTCGGATGGATACGAGCAGTACTTC
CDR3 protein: CAISDGYEQYF

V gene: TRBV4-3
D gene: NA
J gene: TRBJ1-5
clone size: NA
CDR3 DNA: TGCGCCAGCAGCCAAGCCAGGGATCAGCCCCAGCATTTT
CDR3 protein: CASSQARDQPQHF

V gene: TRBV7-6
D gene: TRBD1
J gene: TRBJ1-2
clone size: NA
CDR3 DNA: TGTGCCAGCAGCGAGGTCGGGCAGGGGGGCGATGGCTACACCTTC
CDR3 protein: CASSEVGQGGDGYTF

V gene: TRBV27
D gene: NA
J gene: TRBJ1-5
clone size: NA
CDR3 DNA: TGTGCCAGCAGTTTGTTCCCCCATAGCAATCAGCCCCAGCATTTT
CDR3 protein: CASSLFPHSNQPQHF